A selection of T cell receptor beta chains follows, all from one sample in a study of cytomegalovirus exposure and HLA in healthy donors. Repertoires were generated with immunoSEQ multiplex PCR, while TCRdb's copy carries only in-frame clones and drops some. The sample holds approximately 100,000 clones, roughly 70% seen once. Sequencing was done on a sample of PBMCs. These receptor sequences come from a male donor in good health and CMV-seronegative. Both conserved end residues are part of each CDR3. The D gene is left open where the match is weak. Some rows have no size entry. The others give once, few or many, or a class for an expanded clone.

CDR3nt	CDR3aa	v_gene	j_gene	abundance	d_gene
TGTGCCAGCAGCCTCAGGGGGGCAGGGACCGGGGAGCTGTTTTTT	CASSLRGAGTGELFF	TRBV7-3	TRBJ2-2	few	NA
TGTGCCAGCAGGTCGCCGGGAGTCTTGGGCTACGAGCAGTACTTC	CASRSPGVLGYEQYF	TRBV27	TRBJ2-7	NA	NA
TGTGCCAGCAGTCGAGCTGTCGAAACCGGGGAGCTGTTTTTT	CASSRAVETGELFF	TRBV9	TRBJ2-2	NA	NA
TGTGCCAGCAGCTTAGGTATATTAGACGAGCAGTACTTC	CASSLGILDEQYF	TRBV7-6	TRBJ2-7	NA	NA
TGCGCCAGCAGCTTCGCTGGGACTAGCGGATTCGAGCAGTACTTC	CASSFAGTSGFEQYF	TRBV5-1	TRBJ2-7	NA	TRBD2
TGTGCCATCAGAGACCTAGCGAATAGCACAGATACGCAGTATTTT	CAIRDLANSTDTQYF	TRBV10-3	TRBJ2-3	NA	NA
TGTGCCAGTAGTGGGACAGGGGATGGCAATCAGCCCCAGCATTTT	CASSGTGDGNQPQHF	TRBV19	TRBJ1-5	NA	TRBD1
TGTGCCAGCAGTTATAAGAGGCCGTCGTGGGCCAACGTCCTGACTTTC	CASSYKRPSWANVLTF	TRBV6-5	TRBJ2-6	NA	NA
TGTGCCAGCGCAGCGGGCAGGGACACTGAAGCTTTCTTT	CASAAGRDTEAFF	TRBV5-4	TRBJ1-1	NA	NA
TGCGCCAGCAGCCCGGGACAGGGACCCCAAGAGACCCAGTACTTC	CASSPGQGPQETQYF	TRBV5-1	TRBJ2-5	once	TRBD1
TGCGCCAGCAGCCAAGCGAACGGTTACACCGGGGAGCTGTTTTTT	CASSQANGYTGELFF	TRBV4-1	TRBJ2-2	NA	NA
TGTGCCAGCAGTCCACGACAGGGATTGGGGCAGTATTTT	CASSPRQGLGQYF	TRBV6-5	TRBJ2-3	NA	TRBD1
TGTGCCAGTAGTATGACTAGCGCACCCCAAGAGACCCAGTACTTC	CASSMTSAPQETQYF	TRBV19	TRBJ2-5	few	TRBD2
TGTGCCAGCAGTGAAAACAGGGCTAGCGGGACCCATCGGGATGAGCAGTTCTTC	CASSENRASGTHRDEQFF	TRBV2	TRBJ2-1	once	TRBD2
TGTGCCAGCAGCCTAGGACGGGAAAATACGCAGTATTTT	CASSLGRENTQYF	TRBV11-2	TRBJ2-3	NA	NA
TGTGCCTGGAGTCCCTCTCCTTGGACAGGGAGCTACACCTTC	CAWSPSPWTGSYTF	TRBV30	TRBJ1-2	NA	TRBD1
TGTGCCAGCAGCTTGCGAGGGGGCGCCGGGGAGACCCAGTACTTC	CASSLRGGAGETQYF	TRBV5-4	TRBJ2-5	NA	TRBD1
TGTGCCAGCAGTTTCAGGGGTACCAGGGAAAAACTGTTTTTT	CASSFRGTREKLFF	TRBV28	TRBJ1-4	NA	NA
TGTGCCAGCAGCCAGTACAGGGGAGGAGGGGAAAAACTGTTTTTT	CASSQYRGGGEKLFF	TRBV14	TRBJ1-4	NA	TRBD1
TGCGCCAGCAGCTTCGGATTGACTGGCGAGCAGTACTTC	CASSFGLTGEQYF	TRBV5-1	TRBJ2-7	NA	NA
TGCGCCAGCAGCTTGGACGGGGGTCACGAGCAGTACTTC	CASSLDGGHEQYF	TRBV5-1	TRBJ2-7	NA	NA
TGTGCCACCAGCAGAGGGGGACACGGGGAGCTGTTTTTT	CATSRGGHGELFF	TRBV15	TRBJ2-2	NA	NA
TGTGCCAGCCTGAGGGAAGGGAACACTGAAGCTTTCTTT	CASLREGNTEAFF	TRBV2	TRBJ1-1	once	NA
TGTGCCAGCAGTTCACAACAGGGGGCGAGGTACGAGCAGTACTTC	CASSSQQGARYEQYF	TRBV6-5	TRBJ2-7	NA	TRBD1
TGTGCCAGCAGCCCGGGGGGGAATGAGCAGTTCTTC	CASSPGGNEQFF	TRBV7-3	TRBJ2-1	NA	TRBD2
TGTGCCAGCGCACTGACGGGAGGACGTATGCATGAGCAGTTCTTC	CASALTGGRMHEQFF	TRBV7-6	TRBJ2-1	NA	TRBD2
TGTGCCAGCAGCTTGGGACTAGCGGGAGCCTCCTCCTACAATGAGCAGTTCTTC	CASSLGLAGASSYNEQFF	TRBV7-6	TRBJ2-1	once	TRBD2
TGTGCCAGCAGCCAACCCGGACTAGCGGGAGGCTTAGAGACCCAGTACTTC	CASSQPGLAGGLETQYF	TRBV5-6	TRBJ2-5	NA	TRBD2
TGTGCCAGCAGCTTGACAGAGAACAGCAATCAGCCCCAGCATTTT	CASSLTENSNQPQHF	TRBV5-5	TRBJ1-5	NA	NA
TGTGCCAGCAGTCCAGATCTAGAAACTAGGTGGGATGAGCAGTTCTTC	CASSPDLETRWDEQFF	TRBV27	TRBJ2-1	NA	NA
TGTGCCAGCATAGCGGGAGGGCCAGGAGAGACCCAGTACTTC	CASIAGGPGETQYF	TRBV2	TRBJ2-5	NA	TRBD2
TGTGCCAGCAGTCACCGGGACAGTGAGCAGTACTTC	CASSHRDSEQYF	TRBV6-1	TRBJ2-7	NA	TRBD1
TGTGCCAGCAGCCCTAACCAAGAGACCCAGTACTTC	CASSPNQETQYF	TRBV7-9	TRBJ2-5	NA	NA
TGTGCCAGTAGTATCTCCAGGGGGCTAGTCTACGAGCAGTACTTC	CASSISRGLVYEQYF	TRBV19	TRBJ2-7	NA	TRBD1
TGCGCCAGCAGCTTGAAGCCAGGGGCCCAATATAGCAATCAGCCCCAGCATTTT	CASSLKPGAQYSNQPQHF	TRBV5-1	TRBJ1-5	NA	NA
TGTGCCTGGCGACAGGGGGCTTGGGAAAAACTGTTTTTT	CAWRQGAWEKLFF	TRBV30	TRBJ1-4	NA	TRBD1